This T cell receptor beta chain was profiled in a study of T cells in tuberculosis. General study findings and limits: Selection depended on which cryopreserved specimens were available. Smaller distances to GMM-specific TCRs suggested their expansion in active tuberculosis. Active tuberculosis patients had shorter CDR3-alpha; the beta difference was nonsignificant.

The J segment lost 5 bases and the V segment lost 4 bases, leaving 7 bases of the junction unmatched. Germline V CDR1 and CDR2: ENHRY, SYGVKD. This CDR3 comprises 16 residues. Measured with immunoSEQ multiplex PCR; TCRdb has only the in-frame clones, and not every one. This sample has tens of thousands of clones; roughly 96% occur once, and the top ten carry under 1.5%. The time point here: new active TB diagnosis, blood taken before or within 7 days of starting treatment. Included patients were adults of at least 18, HIV-seronegative, South African. Note on this clone: The antigen remains undetermined.

Sequencing was performed on PBMCs, taken at tuberculosis diagnosis. The rearrangement joins TRBV10-3 to TRBJ2-2; 10 nucleotides agree with TRBD2. The sequence derives from an adult with tuberculosis. CDR3 coding DNA: TGTGCCATCAGTGCTACTAGCGGGGAGGAGACCGGGGAGCTGTTTTTT. As protein: CAISATSGEETGELFF.